This T cell receptor beta chain was recorded in a study of cytomegalovirus exposure and HLA in healthy donors. Study-wide results and limits: There were some public TCRs occurring in many donors, but most TCR sequences were rare. Later work associated roughly 17,000 TCR beta sequences with HLA alleles at 0.05 false discovery rate. Clonal expansion, a later analysis showed, was greater in HLA-associated TCR beta chains than in equally common others. Later analysis showed TCR association rates varying by HLA locus, highest for DRB1 and lowest for HLA-C.

V shed 3 bases, J shed 4 bases, and the junction held 11 bases outside the gene matches. Germline V gene data show CDR1 as MNHNS and CDR2 as SASEGT. The CDR3 consists of 18 residues. The primer mix had 60 Vbeta and 13 Jbeta primers. Profiled with immunoSEQ multiplex PCR; TCRdb holds only in-frame clones, not every one. The data show roughly 180,000 clones, roughly 9.4% seen once. Points on this clone: What it recognizes is unknown.

The chain joins TRBV6-1 to TRBJ2-2; 10 bases map to TRBD2. This receptor was obtained from a woman in her thirties in good health and CMV-seropositive. Material for sequencing was PBMCs. DNA for the CDR3: TGTGCCAGCAGTGAGGTGATAGCGGGAGGTAGTAGCACCGGGGAGCTGTTTTTT. It yields the protein CASSEVIAGGSSTGELFF.